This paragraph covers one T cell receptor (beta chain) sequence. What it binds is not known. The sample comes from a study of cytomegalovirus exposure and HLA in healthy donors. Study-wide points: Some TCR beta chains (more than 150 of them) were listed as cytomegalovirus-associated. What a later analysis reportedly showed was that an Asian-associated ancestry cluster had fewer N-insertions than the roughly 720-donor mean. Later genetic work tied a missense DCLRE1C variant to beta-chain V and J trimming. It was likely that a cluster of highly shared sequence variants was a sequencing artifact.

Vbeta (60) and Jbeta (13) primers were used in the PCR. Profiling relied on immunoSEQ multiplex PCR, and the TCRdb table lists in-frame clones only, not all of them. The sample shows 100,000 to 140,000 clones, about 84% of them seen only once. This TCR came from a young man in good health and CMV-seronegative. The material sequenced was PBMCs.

CDR3 bases: TGCGCCAGCGCCGCAACCGGGACAGGGGGCCCCGGGGAGCTGTTTTTT. It yields the protein CASAATGTGGPGELFF. The chain employs TRBV5-1 and TRBJ2-2, with 12 bases aligning to TRBD1. V shed 7 bases and J 6 bases; nucleotides not matched to a gene: 10. CDR3 length: 16 residues. CDR1 is SGHRS and CDR2 is YFSETQ in the germline V gene. Looking up the rest from reference TRBV5-1 and TRBJ2-2 gives the full variable domain: KAGVTQTPRYLIKTRGQQVTLSCSPISGHRSVSWYQQTPGQGLQFLFEYFSETQRNKGNFPGRFSGRQFSNSRSEMNVSTLELGDSALYLCASAATGTGGPGELFFGEGSRLTVL.